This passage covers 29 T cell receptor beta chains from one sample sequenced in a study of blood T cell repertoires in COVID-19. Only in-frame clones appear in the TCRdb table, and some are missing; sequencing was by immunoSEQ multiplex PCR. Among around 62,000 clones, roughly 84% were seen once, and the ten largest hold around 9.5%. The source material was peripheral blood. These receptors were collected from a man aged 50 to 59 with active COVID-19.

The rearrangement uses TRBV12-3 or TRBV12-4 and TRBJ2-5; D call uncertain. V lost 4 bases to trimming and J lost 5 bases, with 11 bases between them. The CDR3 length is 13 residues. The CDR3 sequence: CASSSSSAETQYF. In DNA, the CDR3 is TGTGCCAGCAGTTCCAGCTCAGCGGAGACCCAGTACTTC.

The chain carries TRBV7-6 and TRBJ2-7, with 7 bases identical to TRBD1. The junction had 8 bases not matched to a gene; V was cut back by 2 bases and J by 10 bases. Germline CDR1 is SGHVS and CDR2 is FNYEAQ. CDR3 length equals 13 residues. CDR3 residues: CASSLSEGAPQYF. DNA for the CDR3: TGTGCCAGCAGCTTATCTGAGGGGGCCCCCCAGTACTTC.

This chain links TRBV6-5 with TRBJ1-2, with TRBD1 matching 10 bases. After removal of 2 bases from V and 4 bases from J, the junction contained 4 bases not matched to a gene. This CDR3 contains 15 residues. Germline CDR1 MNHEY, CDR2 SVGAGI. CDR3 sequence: CASSYQTGGLYGYTF. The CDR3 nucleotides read TGTGCCAGCAGTTACCAGACAGGGGGCCTCTATGGCTACACCTTC.

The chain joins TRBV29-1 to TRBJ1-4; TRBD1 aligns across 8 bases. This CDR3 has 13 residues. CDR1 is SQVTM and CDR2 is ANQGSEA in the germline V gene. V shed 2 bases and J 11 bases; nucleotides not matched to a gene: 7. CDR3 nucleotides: TGCAGCGTTGAACCTTCCCGGACAGGGAAACTGTTTTTT. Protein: CSVEPSRTGKLFF.

CDR3 DNA sequence: TGCGCCAGCAGCCAAGGCGGGGCAGCAGCTTATGGCTACACCTTC. Its translation is CASSQGGAAAYGYTF. The chain links TRBV4-1 to TRBJ1-2, with D possibly matching TRBD1 (5 bases). Germline CDR1 and CDR2: MGHRA and YSYEKL. This CDR3 region has 15 residues. The ends were cut back, 1 base at V and 5 bases at J, with 14 bases in the middle.

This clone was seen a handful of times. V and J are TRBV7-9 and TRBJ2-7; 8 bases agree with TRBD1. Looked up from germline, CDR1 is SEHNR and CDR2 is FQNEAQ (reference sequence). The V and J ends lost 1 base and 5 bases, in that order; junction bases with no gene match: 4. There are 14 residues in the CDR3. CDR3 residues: CASSLVQGAHEQYF. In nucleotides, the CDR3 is TGTGCCAGCAGCTTAGTGCAGGGGGCCCACGAGCAGTACTTC.

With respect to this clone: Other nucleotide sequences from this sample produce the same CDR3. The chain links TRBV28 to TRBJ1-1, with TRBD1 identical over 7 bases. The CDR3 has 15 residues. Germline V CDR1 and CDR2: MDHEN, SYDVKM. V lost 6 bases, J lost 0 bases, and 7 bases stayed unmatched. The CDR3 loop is CASSPPTGMNTEAFF. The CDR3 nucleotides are TGTGCCAGCAGCCCTCCGACAGGGATGAACACTGAAGCTTTCTTT.

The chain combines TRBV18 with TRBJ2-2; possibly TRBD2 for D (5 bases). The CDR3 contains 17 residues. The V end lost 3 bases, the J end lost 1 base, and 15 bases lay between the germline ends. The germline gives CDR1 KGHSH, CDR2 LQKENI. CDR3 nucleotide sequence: TGTGCCAGCTCACCCCGACTATCGGAAGGGAACACCGGGGAGCTGTTTTTT. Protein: CASSPRLSEGNTGELFF.

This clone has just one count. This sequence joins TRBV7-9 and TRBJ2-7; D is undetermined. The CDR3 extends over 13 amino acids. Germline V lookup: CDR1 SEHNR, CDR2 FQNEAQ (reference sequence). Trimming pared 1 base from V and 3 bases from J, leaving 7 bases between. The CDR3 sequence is CASSLVGVYEQYF. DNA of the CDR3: TGTGCCAGCAGCTTAGTTGGAGTCTACGAGCAGTACTTC.

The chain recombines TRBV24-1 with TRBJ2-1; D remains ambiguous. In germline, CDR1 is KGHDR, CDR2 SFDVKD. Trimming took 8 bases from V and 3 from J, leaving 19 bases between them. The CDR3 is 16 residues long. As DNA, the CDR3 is TGTGCCACCATAATCCGGAACTTACTATTCTACAATGAGCAGTTCTTC. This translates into CATIIRNLLFYNEQFF.

The CDR3 region has the DNA TGTGCCAGCACCCCTAGCCGCACAGATACGCAGTATTTT. It encodes CASTPSRTDTQYF. This chain links TRBV7-2 with TRBJ2-3, with D perhaps TRBD2 (5 bases). The germline gives CDR1 SGHTA, CDR2 FQGNSA. The CDR3 totals 13 residues. V was pared by 7 bases and J by 1 base, with 9 bases between.

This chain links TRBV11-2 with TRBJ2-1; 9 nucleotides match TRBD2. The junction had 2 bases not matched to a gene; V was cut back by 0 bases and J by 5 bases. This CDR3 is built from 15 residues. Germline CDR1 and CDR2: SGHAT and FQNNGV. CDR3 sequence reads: CASSLEVAGDNEQFF. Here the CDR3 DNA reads TGTGCCAGCAGCTTAGAGGTAGCGGGGGACAATGAGCAGTTCTTC.

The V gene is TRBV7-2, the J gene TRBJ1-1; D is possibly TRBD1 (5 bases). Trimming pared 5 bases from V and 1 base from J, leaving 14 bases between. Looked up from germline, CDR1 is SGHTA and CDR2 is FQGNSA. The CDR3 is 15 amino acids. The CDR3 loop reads CASSLAGGSNTEAFF. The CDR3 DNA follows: TGTGCCAGCAGCCTCGCCGGGGGATCGAACACTGAAGCTTTCTTT.

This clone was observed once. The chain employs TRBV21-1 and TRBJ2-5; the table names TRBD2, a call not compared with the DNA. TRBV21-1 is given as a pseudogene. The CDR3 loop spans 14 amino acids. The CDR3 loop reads CASSKHGRGWTQYF. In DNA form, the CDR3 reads TGTGCCAGCAGCAAACACGGACGCGGGTGGACCCAGTACTTC.

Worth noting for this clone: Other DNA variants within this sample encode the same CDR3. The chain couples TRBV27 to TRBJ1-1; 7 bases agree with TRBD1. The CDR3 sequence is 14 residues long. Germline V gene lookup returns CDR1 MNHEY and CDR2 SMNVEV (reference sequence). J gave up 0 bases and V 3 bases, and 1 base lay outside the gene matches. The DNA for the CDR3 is TGTGCCAGCAGTTTGGACAGGTTGAACACTGAAGCTTTCTTT. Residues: CASSLDRLNTEAFF.

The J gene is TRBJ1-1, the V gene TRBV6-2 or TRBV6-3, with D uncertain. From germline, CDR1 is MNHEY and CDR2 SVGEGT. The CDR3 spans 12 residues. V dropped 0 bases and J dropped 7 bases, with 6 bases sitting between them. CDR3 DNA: TGTGCCAGCAGTTACTCGCAGAATGAAGCTTTCTTT. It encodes CASSYSQNEAFF.

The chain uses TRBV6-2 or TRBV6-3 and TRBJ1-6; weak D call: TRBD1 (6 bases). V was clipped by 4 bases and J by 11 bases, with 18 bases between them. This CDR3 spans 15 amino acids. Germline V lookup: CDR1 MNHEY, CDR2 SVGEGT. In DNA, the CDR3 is TGTGCCAGCAGTTCCCCGACCGGACAGCGCGCACCCCTCCACTTT. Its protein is CASSSPTGQRAPLHF.

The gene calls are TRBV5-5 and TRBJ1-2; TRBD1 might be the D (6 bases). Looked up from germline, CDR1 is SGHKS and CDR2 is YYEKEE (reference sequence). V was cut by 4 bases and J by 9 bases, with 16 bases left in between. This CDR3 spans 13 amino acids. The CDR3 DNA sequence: TGTGCCAGCAGCCCTAGACAGGAATCGAGCTACACCTTC. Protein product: CASSPRQESSYTF.

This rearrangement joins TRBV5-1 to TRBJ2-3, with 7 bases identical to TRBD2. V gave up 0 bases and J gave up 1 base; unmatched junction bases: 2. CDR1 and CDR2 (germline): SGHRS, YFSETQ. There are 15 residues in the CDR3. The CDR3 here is CASSLGTSGTDTQYF. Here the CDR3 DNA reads TGCGCCAGCAGCTTGGGTACTAGCGGCACAGATACGCAGTATTTT.

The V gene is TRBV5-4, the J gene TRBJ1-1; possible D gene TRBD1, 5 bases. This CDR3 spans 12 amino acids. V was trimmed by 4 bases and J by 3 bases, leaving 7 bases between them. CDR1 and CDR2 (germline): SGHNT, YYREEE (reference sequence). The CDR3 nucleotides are TGTGCCAGCAGCCGGGGGGACACTGAAGCTTTCTTT. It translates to CASSRGDTEAFF.

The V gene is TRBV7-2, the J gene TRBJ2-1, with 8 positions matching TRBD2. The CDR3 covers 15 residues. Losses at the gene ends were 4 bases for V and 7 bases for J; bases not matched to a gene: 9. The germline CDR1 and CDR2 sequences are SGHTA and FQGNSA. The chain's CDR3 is CASSSPGTRPNEQFF. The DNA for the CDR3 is TGTGCCAGCAGCTCCCCCGGGACTAGACCGAATGAGCAGTTCTTC. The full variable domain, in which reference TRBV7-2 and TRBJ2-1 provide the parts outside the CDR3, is GAGVSQSPSNKVTEKGKDVELRCDPISGHTALYWYRQSLGQGLEFLIYFQGNSAPDKSGLPSDRFSAERTGGSVSTLTIQRTQQEDSAVYLCASSSPGTRPNEQFFGPGTRLTVL.

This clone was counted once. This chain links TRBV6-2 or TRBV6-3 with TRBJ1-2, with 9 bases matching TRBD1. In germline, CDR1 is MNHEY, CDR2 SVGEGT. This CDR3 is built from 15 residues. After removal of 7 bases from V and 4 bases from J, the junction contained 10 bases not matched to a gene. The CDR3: CASTPGDRAFYGYTF. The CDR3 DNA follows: TGTGCCAGCACCCCTGGGGACAGGGCATTCTATGGCTACACCTTC.

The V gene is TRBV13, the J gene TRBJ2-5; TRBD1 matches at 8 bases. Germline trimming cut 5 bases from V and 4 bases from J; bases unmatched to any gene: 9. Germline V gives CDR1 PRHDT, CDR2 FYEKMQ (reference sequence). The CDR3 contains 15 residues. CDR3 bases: TGTGCCAGCAGCCTTCAGGGGGCGCGTGGAGAGACCCAGTACTTC. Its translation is CASSLQGARGETQYF.

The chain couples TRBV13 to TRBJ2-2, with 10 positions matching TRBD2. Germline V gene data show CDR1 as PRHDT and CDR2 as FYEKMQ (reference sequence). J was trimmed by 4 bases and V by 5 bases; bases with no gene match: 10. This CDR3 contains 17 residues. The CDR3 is CASSPPLLAGATGELFF. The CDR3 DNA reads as TGTGCCAGCAGCCCCCCGTTGCTAGCGGGAGCCACCGGGGAGCTGTTTTTT.

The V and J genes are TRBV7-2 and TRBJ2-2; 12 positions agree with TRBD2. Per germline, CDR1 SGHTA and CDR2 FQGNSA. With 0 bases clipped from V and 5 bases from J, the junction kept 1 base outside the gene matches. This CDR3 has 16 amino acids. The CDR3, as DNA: TGTGCCAGCAGCTTAGCCGGGACTAGCGGGACCGGGGAGCTGTTTTTT. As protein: CASSLAGTSGTGELFF.

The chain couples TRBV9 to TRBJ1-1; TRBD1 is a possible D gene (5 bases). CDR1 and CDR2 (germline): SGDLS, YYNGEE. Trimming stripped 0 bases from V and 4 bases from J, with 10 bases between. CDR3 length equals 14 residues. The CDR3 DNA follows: TGTGCCAGCAGCGTAGCCGGGAGGGGCACTGAAGCTTTCTTT. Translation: CASSVAGRGTEAFF. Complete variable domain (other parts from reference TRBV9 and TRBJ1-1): DSGVTQTPKHLITATGQRVTLRCSPRSGDLSVYWYQQSLDQGLQFLIQYYNGEERAKGNILERFSAQQFPDLHSELNLSSLELGDSALYFCASSVAGRGTEAFFGQGTRLTVV.

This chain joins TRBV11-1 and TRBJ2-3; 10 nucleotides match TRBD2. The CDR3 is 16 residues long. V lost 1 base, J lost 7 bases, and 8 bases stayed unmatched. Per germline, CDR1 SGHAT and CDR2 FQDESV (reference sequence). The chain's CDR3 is CASSLGTSGRYNTQYF. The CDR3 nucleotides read TGTGCCAGCAGCTTAGGGACTAGCGGAAGGTATAATACGCAGTATTTT.

CDR3 protein: CASSLWDRDLNSNQPQHF. DNA for the CDR3: TGTGCCAGCAGCTTGTGGGACAGGGACCTAAATAGCAATCAGCCCCAGCATTTT. The J gene is TRBJ1-5, the V gene TRBV5-6; 9 bases are a match to TRBD1. The CDR3 runs 18 residues. V gave up 1 base and J gave up 0 bases; unmatched junction bases: 8. In germline, CDR1 is SGHDT, CDR2 YYEEEE.

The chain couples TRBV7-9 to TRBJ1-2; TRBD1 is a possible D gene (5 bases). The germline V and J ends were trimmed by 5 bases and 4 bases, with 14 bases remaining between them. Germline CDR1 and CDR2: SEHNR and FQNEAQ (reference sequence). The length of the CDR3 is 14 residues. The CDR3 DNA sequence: TGTGCCAGCAGCCTACCGGGGGGGGGCTATGGCTACACCTTC. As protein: CASSLPGGGYGYTF.